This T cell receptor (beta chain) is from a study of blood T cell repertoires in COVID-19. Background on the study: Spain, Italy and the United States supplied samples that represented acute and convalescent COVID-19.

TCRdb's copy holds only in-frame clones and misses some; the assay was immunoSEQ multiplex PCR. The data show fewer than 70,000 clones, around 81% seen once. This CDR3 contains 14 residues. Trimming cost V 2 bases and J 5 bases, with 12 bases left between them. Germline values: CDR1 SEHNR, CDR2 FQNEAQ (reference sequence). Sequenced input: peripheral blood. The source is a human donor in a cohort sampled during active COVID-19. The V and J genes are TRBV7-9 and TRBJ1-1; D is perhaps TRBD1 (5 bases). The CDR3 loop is CASSLLQVGTEAFF. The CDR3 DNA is TGTGCCAGCAGCTTACTACAGGTAGGGACTGAAGCTTTCTTT. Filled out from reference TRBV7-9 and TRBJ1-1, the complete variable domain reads DTGVSQNPRHKITKRGQNVTFRCDPISEHNRLYWYRQTLGQGPEFLTYFQNEAQLEKSRLLSDRFSAERPKGSFSTLEIQRTEQGDSAMYLCASSLLQVGTEAFFGQGTRLTVV.